This is a list of T cell receptor beta chains from one sample in a study of shared clonotypes between healthy human individuals. Sequencing used immunoSEQ multiplex PCR; TCRdb keeps in-frame clones, though not all of them. The sample includes about 1 million clones, around 75% of them seen just once. The sequenced material came from memory CD4+ T cells sorted from blood. The receptors shown here come from a man between 18 and 35 years old in good health. Both conserved end residues are part of each CDR3. D genes are given only for firm matches. Clone size appears in some rows only: once, few, many, or a class for an expanded clone.

clone_size: few; v_call: TRBV6-6; d_call: .; cdr3_length: 14; j_call: TRBJ2-7; cdr3_aa: CASSYFEAGSEQYF; cdr3_nt: TGTGCCAGCAGTTACTTCGAGGCAGGGAGCGAGCAGTACTTC
clone_size: .; v_call: TRBV2; d_call: .; cdr3_length: 13; j_call: TRBJ2-5; cdr3_aa: CASRRLVEETQYF; cdr3_nt: TGTGCCAGCAGGAGACTAGTTGAAGAGACCCAGTACTTC
clone_size: .; v_call: TRBV9; d_call: TRBD1; cdr3_length: 15; j_call: TRBJ2-5; cdr3_aa: CASSAQGGSQETQYF; cdr3_nt: TGTGCCAGCAGCGCACAGGGGGGTAGTCAAGAGACCCAGTACTTC
clone_size: .; v_call: TRBV29-1; d_call: .; cdr3_length: 13; j_call: TRBJ2-6; cdr3_aa: CSVGSSGANVLTF; cdr3_nt: TGCAGCGTTGGGAGCTCTGGGGCCAACGTCCTGACTTTC
clone_size: .; v_call: TRBV2; d_call: .; cdr3_length: 15; j_call: TRBJ2-7; cdr3_aa: CASSVEAPVSYEQYF; cdr3_nt: TGTGCCAGCAGTGTCGAGGCCCCAGTCAGCTACGAGCAGTACTTC
clone_size: .; v_call: TRBV27; d_call: .; cdr3_length: 12; j_call: TRBJ1-2; cdr3_aa: CASRSLGGGYTF; cdr3_nt: TGTGCCAGTCGTTCCTTGGGTGGTGGCTACACCTTC
clone_size: .; v_call: TRBV9; d_call: .; cdr3_length: 15; j_call: TRBJ1-3; cdr3_aa: CASSPLGTVGNTIYF; cdr3_nt: TGTGCCAGCAGCCCTCTTGGGACGGTTGGAAACACCATATATTTT
clone_size: .; v_call: TRBV6-1; d_call: .; cdr3_length: 14; j_call: TRBJ1-5; cdr3_aa: CASSGRGANQPQHF; cdr3_nt: TGTGCCAGCAGTGGTAGGGGGGCCAATCAGCCCCAGCATTTT
clone_size: .; v_call: TRBV9; d_call: .; cdr3_length: 14; j_call: TRBJ1-5; cdr3_aa: CASSVFPEDQPQHF; cdr3_nt: TGTGCCAGCAGCGTATTTCCAGAAGATCAGCCCCAGCATTTT
clone_size: .; v_call: TRBV7-2; d_call: .; cdr3_length: 13; j_call: TRBJ2-5; cdr3_aa: CASSRTYQETQYF; cdr3_nt: TGTGCCAGCAGCCGGACATACCAAGAGACCCAGTACTTC
clone_size: once; v_call: TRBV25-1; d_call: .; cdr3_length: 12; j_call: TRBJ2-5; cdr3_aa: CASSFTTETQYF; cdr3_nt: TGTGCCAGCAGTTTTACCACGGAGACCCAGTACTTC
clone_size: .; v_call: TRBV4-1; d_call: TRBD2; cdr3_length: 16; j_call: TRBJ2-7; cdr3_aa: CASSQGVMGLAGEQYF; cdr3_nt: TGCGCCAGCAGCCAAGGAGTGATGGGACTAGCGGGCGAGCAGTACTTC
clone_size: many; v_call: TRBV30; d_call: .; cdr3_length: 15; j_call: TRBJ1-2; cdr3_aa: CAWSAGLEGNYGYTF; cdr3_nt: TGTGCCTGGAGTGCCGGCCTGGAAGGGAACTATGGCTACACCTTC
clone_size: .; v_call: TRBV4-1; d_call: .; cdr3_length: 16; j_call: TRBJ1-4; cdr3_aa: CASSQVAGAYNEKLFF; cdr3_nt: TGCGCCAGCAGCCAAGTGGCCGGAGCTTATAATGAAAAACTGTTTTTT
clone_size: .; v_call: TRBV4-1; d_call: .; cdr3_length: 18; j_call: TRBJ1-6; cdr3_aa: CASSQGGWRDGFNSPLHF; cdr3_nt: TGCGCCAGCAGCCAAGGGGGATGGAGGGACGGCTTTAATTCACCCCTCCACTTT
clone_size: many; v_call: TRBV6-6; d_call: TRBD2; cdr3_length: 15; j_call: TRBJ2-2; cdr3_aa: CASSAGLTNTGELFF; cdr3_nt: TGTGCCAGCAGTGCGGGACTAACGAACACCGGGGAGCTGTTTTTT
clone_size: .; v_call: TRBV7-7; d_call: .; cdr3_length: 13; j_call: TRBJ2-5; cdr3_aa: CASSFSGFETQYF; cdr3_nt: TGTGCTAGCAGCTTCTCAGGGTTTGAGACCCAGTACTTC
clone_size: .; v_call: TRBV2; d_call: .; cdr3_length: 14; j_call: TRBJ2-7; cdr3_aa: CASTAGRPTYEQYF; cdr3_nt: TGTGCCAGCACCGCCGGGCGGCCTACCTACGAGCAGTACTTC
clone_size: once; v_call: TRBV11-2; d_call: TRBD1; cdr3_length: 19; j_call: TRBJ1-6; cdr3_aa: CASSARDRGYSSYNSPLHF; cdr3_nt: TGTGCCAGCAGCGCACGGGACAGGGGGTATAGCTCCTATAATTCACCCCTCCACTTT
clone_size: .; v_call: TRBV5-4; d_call: .; cdr3_length: 19; j_call: TRBJ1-1; cdr3_aa: CASITTGTGGRAVNTEAFF; cdr3_nt: TGTGCCAGCATTACCACCGGGACGGGGGGCCGGGCTGTGAACACTGAAGCTTTCTTT
clone_size: .; v_call: TRBV5-4; d_call: .; cdr3_length: 16; j_call: TRBJ2-3; cdr3_aa: CASSLGRERLTDTQYF; cdr3_nt: TGTGCCAGCAGCTTAGGCAGAGAACGTTTGACAGATACGCAGTATTTT